The 26 T cell receptor beta chains reported below all come from one sample, sequenced in a study of cytomegalovirus exposure and HLA in healthy donors. The PCR had 60 Vbeta and 13 Jbeta primers. Profiled with immunoSEQ multiplex PCR; TCRdb holds only in-frame clones, not every one. Counted here are some 120,000 clones, just under 75% occurring once; the ten biggest clones make up more than 2%. The source material was PBMCs. Source of these receptors: a human donor in good health.

The chain uses TRBV11-2 and TRBJ2-7; 7 positions agree with TRBD1. CDR1 and CDR2 from the germline V gene are SGHAT and FQNNGV. CDR3 size: 15 residues. Trimming at V came to 0 bases and at J to 0 bases, leaving 2 bases not matched to a gene. DNA of the CDR3: TGTGCCAGCAGCTTAGAAGGGGGCGGCTCCTACGAGCAGTACTTC. Residues: CASSLEGGGSYEQYF.

This clone appeared a few times. The genes are TRBV28 and TRBJ2-4; 11 bases agree with TRBD1. Germline values: CDR1 MDHEN, CDR2 SYDVKM. The trim removed 6 bases at V and 3 bases at J, leaving 4 bases unmatched. There are 15 residues in the CDR3. The CDR3 DNA is TGTGCCAGCAGGACCGGGACAGGGGGCAAAAACATTCAGTACTTC. Translation gives CASRTGTGGKNIQYF.

Written as DNA, the CDR3 is TGTGCCTGGGAAGCCGGAGGGGCGACGGCCCGGGGGCAGTACTTC. This translates into CAWEAGGATARGQYF. V is TRBV30 and J is TRBJ2-7; TRBD2 is a possible D gene (6 bases). There are 15 residues in the CDR3. Germline-derived CDR1 and CDR2 are GTSNPN and SVGIG (reference sequence). The germline V and J ends were trimmed by 5 bases and 9 bases, with 26 bases remaining between them.

The chain combines TRBV27 with TRBJ2-7; 12 bases line up with TRBD2. The CDR3 is 15 amino acids. J was trimmed by 1 base and V by 7 bases; bases with no gene match: 5. The V gene's germline CDR1 is MNHEY and CDR2 SMNVEV (reference sequence). CDR3 loop: CASKGLAGTSYEQYF. The CDR3 DNA sequence: TGTGCCAGCAAAGGACTAGCGGGAACATCCTACGAGCAGTACTTC.

V usage is TRBV6-6 and J usage is TRBJ1-1; TRBD1 matches 7 bases. This CDR3 spans 16 amino acids. From germline, CDR1 is MNHNY and CDR2 SVGAGI (reference sequence). V shed 7 bases, J shed 3 bases, and the junction held 14 bases outside the gene matches. The CDR3 loop reads CASIDQGGFGDTEAFF. CDR3 in DNA: TGTGCCAGCATTGACCAGGGGGGTTTTGGGGACACTGAAGCTTTCTTT.

This clone has a handful of counts. The V call is TRBV30, the J call TRBJ2-1; TRBD2 agrees at 8 bases. J gave up 7 bases and V 7 bases, and 15 bases lay outside the gene matches. CDR1 is GTSNPN, CDR2 SVGIG, per germline (reference sequence). The CDR3 totals 15 residues. The CDR3 sequence is CALGLGGGMKNEQFF. In DNA form, the CDR3 reads TGTGCCTTGGGGCTGGGCGGGGGGATGAAGAATGAGCAGTTCTTC.

This chain uses TRBV15 with TRBJ2-7; D remains unclear. The CDR3 spans 13 residues. CDR1 and CDR2 (germline): LNHNV, YYDKDF (reference sequence). Trimming removed 5 bases from V and 0 bases from J, with 8 bases in between. CDR3 DNA sequence: TGTGCCACCAGCTCTCTACCCTCCTACGAGCAGTACTTC. Amino acids: CATSSLPSYEQYF. The variable domain in full, completed from reference TRBV15 and TRBJ2-7, reads DAMVIQNPRYQVTQFGKPVTLSCSQTLNHNVMYWYQQKSSQAPKLLFHYYDKDFNNEADTPDNFQSRRPNTSFCFLDIRSPGLGDTAMYLCATSSLPSYEQYFGPGTRLTVT.

The gene calls are TRBV18 and TRBJ1-4, with 11 bases fitting TRBD1. CDR3 length: 14 amino acids. The junction had 1 base not matched to a gene; V was cut back by 3 bases and J by 7 bases. Germline CDR1 reads KGHSH; CDR2 reads LQKENI. The CDR3 bases are TGTGCCAGCTCACCGGGACAGGGGGTTGAAAAACTGTTTTTT. It yields the protein CASSPGQGVEKLFF.

A note on this clone: Distinct nucleotide sequences in the sample also encode this CDR3. The rearrangement joins TRBV6-5 to TRBJ2-7, with 9 bases lining up with TRBD1. Germline assignment: CDR1 MNHEY and CDR2 SVGAGI. The V segment lost 0 bases and the J segment 2 bases; nucleotides outside the gene matches: 2. The CDR3 is 15 amino acids. CDR3 in DNA: TGTGCCAGCAGTTACTCGACAGGGGGGCCCTACGAGCAGTACTTC. It translates to CASSYSTGGPYEQYF.

V and J are TRBV28 and TRBJ1-1; possibly TRBD1 for D (5 bases). Trimming took 3 bases from V and 4 from J, leaving 12 bases between them. Germline values: CDR1 MDHEN, CDR2 SYDVKM. The CDR3 has 14 amino acids. CDR3 sequence reads: CASSLIGVSTEAFF. In DNA, the CDR3 is TGTGCCAGCAGTTTGATAGGGGTTAGCACTGAAGCTTTCTTT.

The chain couples TRBV7-8 to TRBJ2-5; perhaps TRBD1 as D (5 bases). From germline, CDR1 is SGHVS and CDR2 FQNEAQ. The V gene lost 2 bases and the J gene lost 5 bases, with 18 bases spanning the gap. The CDR3 length is 16 residues. The CDR3 DNA follows: TGTGCCAGCAGCTTAAGGGGTCTCGATTTTCAGGAGACCCAGTACTTC. Amino acids: CASSLRGLDFQETQYF.

This clone has a handful of counts. The chain links TRBV5-6 to TRBJ2-3; 7 nucleotides agree with TRBD1. The CDR3 is 15 amino acids. V gave up 4 bases and J gave up 1 base; unmatched junction bases: 6. Germline values: CDR1 SGHDT, CDR2 YYEEEE. The CDR3 sequence is CASSPTGQGTDTQYF. CDR3 sequence (DNA): TGTGCCAGCAGCCCAACCGGACAGGGCACAGATACGCAGTATTTT. Using reference TRBV5-6 and TRBJ2-3 for the parts outside the CDR3, the full variable domain is DAGVTQSPTHLIKTRGQQVTLRCSPKSGHDTVSWYQQALGQGPQFIFQYYEEEERQRGNFPDRFSGHQFPNYSSELNVNALLLGDSALYLCASSPTGQGTDTQYFGPGTRLTVL.

The genes are TRBV9 and TRBJ2-6, with 8 bases lining up with TRBD1. CDR3 length: 17 residues. V lost 3 bases to trimming and J lost 4 bases; unmatched junction nucleotides: 9. CDR1 is SGDLS, CDR2 YYNGEE, per germline. The DNA for the CDR3 is TGTGCCAGCAGCGAGACAGGGACAGGAAGAGGGGCCAACGTCCTGACTTTC. Translation gives CASSETGTGRGANVLTF.

The count of this clone is one. The chain links TRBV4-2 to TRBJ2-1; possible D gene TRBD1, 6 bases. Between the trimmed V and J ends, which lost 0 bases and 6 bases, there was a span of 15 bases. CDR3 size: 16 residues. Germline CDR1 LGHNA, CDR2 YNFKEQ. CDR3 DNA: TGTGCCAGCAGCCAAGACTCCAGGGGTGCTGGCAATGAGCAGTTCTTC. Encoded protein: CASSQDSRGAGNEQFF.

The table lists this clone with a count of one. The rearrangement joins TRBV5-1 to TRBJ2-5, with 10 bases that match TRBD1. CDR1 SGHRS and CDR2 YFSETQ come from the germline V gene. The CDR3 covers 15 residues. The J segment lost 2 bases and the V segment lost 3 bases, leaving 4 bases of the junction unmatched. The CDR3 DNA follows: TGCGCCAGCAGCTCGGGACAGGGGATTCAAGAGACCCAGTACTTC. Translated: CASSSGQGIQETQYF.

This clone was found once. The CDR3 sequence: CASTGVFGDQPQHF. The CDR3 DNA is TGTGCCAGCACGGGGGTATTTGGTGATCAGCCCCAGCATTTT. V gene TRBV2 combines with J gene TRBJ1-5; D might be TRBD1 (5 bases). The V and J ends lost 7 bases and 5 bases respectively, with 15 bases between them. The CDR3 contains 14 residues. Germline lookup yields CDR1 SNHLY and CDR2 FYNNEI. The whole variable domain, remainder taken from reference TRBV2 and TRBJ1-5, is EPEVTQTPSHQVTQMGQEVILRCVPISNHLYFYWYRQILGQKVEFLVSFYNNEISEKSEIFDDQFSVERPDGSNFTLKIRSTKLEDSAMYFCASTGVFGDQPQHFGDGTRLSIL.

This clone appeared a few times. The chain uses TRBV6-1 and TRBJ1-3; D may be TRBD1 (6 bases). Per the germline V gene, CDR1 is MNHNS and CDR2 is SASEGT. The V gene lost 7 bases and the J gene lost 0 bases, with 10 bases spanning the gap. CDR3 length: 14 residues. The CDR3 DNA reads TGTGCCAGCAACCAGGGGAGCTCTGGAAACACCATATATTTT. The encoded protein is CASNQGSSGNTIYF.

The chain couples TRBV28 to TRBJ2-7; 9 bases align to TRBD2. The CDR3 runs to 16 residues. Germline CDR1 and CDR2: MDHEN and SYDVKM. V was clipped by 1 base and J by 0 bases; unmatched bases: 4. The CDR3 is CASSLSSGRLSYEQYF. In DNA, the CDR3 is TGTGCCAGCAGTTTATCCAGCGGGAGGCTCTCCTACGAGCAGTACTTC. The complete variable domain, with remaining parts taken from reference TRBV28 and TRBJ2-7, reads DVKVTQSSRYLVKRTGEKVFLECVQDMDHENMFWYRQDPGLGLRLIYFSYDVKMKEKGDIPEGYSVSREKKERFSLILESASTNQTSMYLCASSLSSGRLSYEQYFGPGTRLTVT.

The V and J genes are TRBV5-1 and TRBJ2-3, with 10 nucleotides matching TRBD2. CDR3 length equals 16 residues. CDR1 is SGHRS, CDR2 YFSETQ, per germline. V gave up 4 bases and J gave up 1 base; unmatched junction bases: 6. CDR3 region: CASSLPGLAGTDTQYF. The DNA of the CDR3 is TGCGCCAGCAGCCTACCTGGACTAGCGGGCACAGATACGCAGTATTTT.

The chain is built from TRBV5-1 and TRBJ2-7; D possibly corresponds to TRBD1 (6 bases). From germline, CDR1 is SGHRS and CDR2 YFSETQ. Trimming shortened V by 4 bases and J by 2 bases, and 16 bases separated the two germline ends. This CDR3 has 15 amino acids. CDR3 nucleotide sequence: TGCGCCAGCAGCCCTCCCCGGGACACAACCTACGAGCAGTACTTC. Protein: CASSPPRDTTYEQYF.

The CDR3 reads CASRARGGNQPQHF. In nucleotides, the CDR3 is TGTGCCAGCAGGGCCCGGGGAGGGAATCAGCCCCAGCATTTT. V is TRBV6-5 and J is TRBJ1-5; D is ambiguous. V lost 6 bases to trimming and J lost 4 bases, with 13 bases between them. Germline V gene lookup returns CDR1 MNHEY and CDR2 SVGAGI. CDR3 length: 14 residues.

Concerning this clone: Relative to the germline gene, one junction end is altered; a read error may explain this. The chain links TRBV6-5 to TRBJ1-4; weak D call: TRBD1 (6 bases). The CDR3 runs 13 residues. CDR1 is MNHEY, CDR2 SVGAGI, per germline. The CDR3 DNA reads as TGTGCCAGCAGGAAATCGACGGGGGGGCTGGCGCATTTT. Its translation is CASRKSTGGLAHF.

This chain joins TRBV30 and TRBJ1-2; the match to TRBD1 covers 8 bases. The CDR3 contains 16 residues. V lost 4 bases and J lost 4; bases outside the gene matches: 14. Germline lookup yields CDR1 GTSNPN and CDR2 SVGIG (reference sequence). CDR3 amino acids: CAWITRRQGRIYGYTF. DNA for the CDR3: TGTGCCTGGATTACTCGGAGACAGGGGAGAATCTATGGCTACACCTTC.

The J gene is TRBJ1-4, the V gene TRBV30; unclear D gene. The CDR3 is 11 residues long. With 0 bases removed from V and 10 bases from J, the gap between germline ends came to 6 bases. The germline CDR1 and CDR2 sequences are GTSNPN and SVGIG (reference sequence). The CDR3 DNA follows: TGTGCCTGGAGTGTACAGAGAAAACTGTTTTTT. Translated: CAWSVQRKLFF.

This clone was seen only a few times. J is TRBJ1-1 and V is TRBV6-1; 9 nucleotides line up with TRBD1. This CDR3 has 14 residues. Germline trimming cut 11 bases from V and 3 bases from J; bases unmatched to any gene: 10. The germline gives CDR1 MNHNS, CDR2 SASEGT. The CDR3 sequence is CAVSDRGKDTEAFF. The CDR3 coding sequence is TGTGCCGTAAGTGACAGGGGGAAAGACACTGAAGCTTTCTTT.

The chain carries TRBV27 and TRBJ2-7; 12 nucleotides align to TRBD1. The V gene end was trimmed by 4 bases and the J gene end by 7 bases; junction bases not matched to a gene: 5. The CDR3 runs 14 residues. Germline CDR1 reads MNHEY; CDR2 reads SMNVEV (reference sequence). The DNA for the CDR3 is TGTGCCAGCAGTTGGGGACAGGGGGCAGGGGAGCAGTACTTC. This codes for CASSWGQGAGEQYF.